This passage covers 14 T cell receptor beta chains from one sample sequenced in a study of blood T cell repertoires in COVID-19. Repertoires were generated with immunoSEQ multiplex PCR, while TCRdb's copy carries only in-frame clones and drops some. Of roughly 250,000 clones listed, roughly 79% are singletons. Source material: peripheral blood. Receptors originate from an elderly woman with acute or convalescent COVID-19.

The rearrangement joins TRBV19 to TRBJ2-1; D unclear. V was trimmed by 4 bases and J by 4 bases, leaving 8 bases between them. CDR3 length equals 13 residues. Germline V gene data show CDR1 as LNHDA and CDR2 as SQIVND (reference sequence). This CDR3 reads CASSKARYNEQFF. The CDR3 nucleotides read TGTGCCAGTAGTAAAGCTCGGTACAATGAGCAGTTCTTC.

This clone appeared a single time. V usage is TRBV28 and J usage is TRBJ2-5, with TRBD2 matching over 7 bases. The ends lost 10 bases at V and 1 base at J; junction bases unmatched: 6. CDR3 size: 13 residues. CDR1 and CDR2 (germline): MDHEN, SYDVKM. The CDR3 nucleotides read TGTGCCATAGTCCCGGGGGGCCAAGAGACCCAGTACTTC. Protein: CAIVPGGQETQYF.

The chain couples TRBV5-1 to TRBJ1-1; a weak D match, TRBD1 (5 bases). Trimming pared 4 bases from V and 3 bases from J, leaving 7 bases between. CDR1 SGHRS and CDR2 YFSETQ come from the germline V gene. The CDR3 sequence is 12 residues long. The CDR3 sequence is CASSATDTEAFF. In DNA form, the CDR3 reads TGCGCCAGCAGCGCGACAGACACTGAAGCTTTCTTT.

This clone appeared a single time. V usage is TRBV29-1 and J usage is TRBJ2-3, with 10 bases aligning to TRBD2. Germline V lookup: CDR1 SQVTM, CDR2 ANQGSEA. With 3 bases clipped from V and 1 base from J, the junction kept 1 base outside the gene matches. CDR3 length: 14 residues. Here the CDR3 reads CSVETSGRTDTQYF. The CDR3 DNA follows: TGCAGCGTTGAGACTAGCGGGCGCACAGATACGCAGTATTTT.

The rearrangement links TRBV14 to TRBJ1-6, with 7 bases that match TRBD1. This CDR3 spans 15 amino acids. Trimming cost V 5 bases and J 5 bases; bases outside gene matches: 6. CDR1 and CDR2 from the germline V gene are SGHDN and FVKESK. This CDR3 reads CASSEPGQHNSPLHF. CDR3 nucleotide sequence: TGTGCCAGCAGCGAGCCGGGACAGCATAATTCACCCCTCCACTTT. Together with reference TRBV14 and TRBJ1-6, the CDR3 gives the full variable domain: EAGVTQFPSHSVIEKGQTVTLRCDPISGHDNLYWYRRVMGKEIKFLLHFVKESKQDESGMPNNRFLAERTGGTYSTLKVQPAELEDSGVYFCASSEPGQHNSPLHFGNGTRLTVT.

V is TRBV28 and J is TRBJ1-5, with 7 positions matching TRBD1. Germline CDR1 reads MDHEN; CDR2 reads SYDVKM. V lost 5 bases to trimming and J lost 3 bases; unmatched junction nucleotides: 10. CDR3 length equals 16 residues. In DNA form, the CDR3 reads TGTGCCAGCAGTGAAAAATCAGGGGGTCCCAATCAGCCCCAGCATTTT. Translating it yields CASSEKSGGPNQPQHF.

The chain links TRBV6-2 or TRBV6-3 to TRBJ2-1; TRBD2 matches at 10 bases. Germline V gives CDR1 MNHEY, CDR2 SVGEGT. This CDR3 is 15 amino acids long. V lost 4 bases to trimming and J lost 4 bases; unmatched junction nucleotides: 4. CDR3 sequence: CASSLPSGSYNEQFF. CDR3 sequence (DNA): TGTGCCAGCAGTTTGCCTAGCGGGAGTTACAATGAGCAGTTCTTC.

There are a few counts of this clone. J is TRBJ2-3 and V is TRBV5-4; 7 bases align to TRBD2. V lost 2 bases and J lost 3; bases outside the gene matches: 9. Germline values: CDR1 SGHNT, CDR2 YYREEE (reference sequence). The CDR3 covers 16 residues. CDR3 DNA sequence: TGTGCCAGCAGCTTAAAGAAGCGGGAAGGTACAGATACGCAGTATTTT. This encodes CASSLKKREGTDTQYF.

The V call is TRBV15, the J call TRBJ1-1; D gene uncertain. Trimming shortened V by 0 bases and J by 11 bases, and 13 bases separated the two germline ends. The CDR3 is 13 amino acids. Germline CDR1 LNHNV, CDR2 YYDKDF (reference sequence). Here the CDR3 DNA reads TGTGCCACCAGCAGAGAGGGTCGGGAATTGGCTTTCTTT. It is translated as CATSREGRELAFF.

The CDR3 sequence is CASSLDRFRQLFF. CDR3 DNA: TGTGCCAGCAGCTTGGACAGATTTCGTCAACTGTTTTTT. The chain combines TRBV7-2 with TRBJ1-4; weak D call: TRBD1 (6 bases). The germline CDR1 and CDR2 sequences are SGHTA and FQGNSA. The CDR3 totals 13 residues. Trimming took 3 bases from V and 12 from J, leaving 14 bases between them.

J is TRBJ1-1 and V is TRBV6-5; TRBD1 aligns across 7 bases. Germline CDR1 reads MNHEY; CDR2 reads SVGAGI. This CDR3 is 14 amino acids long. The junction had 5 bases not matched to a gene; V was cut back by 6 bases and J by 1 base. The CDR3 nucleotides read TGTGCCAGCAGATACGACAGGGAGAACACTGAAGCTTTCTTT. This translates into CASRYDRENTEAFF.

This clone was counted a few times. The chain links TRBV6-5 to TRBJ1-1; no clear D. Trimming took 10 bases from V and 1 from J, leaving 16 bases between them. CDR3 length: 14 amino acids. Looked up from germline, CDR1 is MNHEY and CDR2 is SVGAGI. The CDR3 DNA sequence: TGTGCCATCCCTTGCCCACACCCGAACACTGAAGCTTTCTTT. It is translated as CAIPCPHPNTEAFF.

CDR3 bases: TGTGCCAGCAGCCTCCAGGGACAGTTAGGGATTTTTTTCTTC. This encodes CASSLQGQLGIFFF. The V call is TRBV11-2, the J call TRBJ2-1; 7 nucleotides line up with TRBD1. This CDR3 comprises 14 residues. V lost 5 bases to trimming and J lost 16 bases; unmatched junction nucleotides: 17. Germline V gives CDR1 SGHAT, CDR2 FQNNGV.

The chain recombines TRBV27 with TRBJ2-5; TRBD2 matches 13 bases. This CDR3 is built from 17 residues. V was pared by 0 bases and J by 4 bases, with 5 bases of the junction left unmatched. Germline CDR1 MNHEY, CDR2 SMNVEV (reference sequence). The CDR3: CASSLSGLAGVSETQYF. CDR3 nucleotides: TGTGCCAGCAGTTTATCAGGACTAGCGGGAGTATCAGAGACCCAGTACTTC.